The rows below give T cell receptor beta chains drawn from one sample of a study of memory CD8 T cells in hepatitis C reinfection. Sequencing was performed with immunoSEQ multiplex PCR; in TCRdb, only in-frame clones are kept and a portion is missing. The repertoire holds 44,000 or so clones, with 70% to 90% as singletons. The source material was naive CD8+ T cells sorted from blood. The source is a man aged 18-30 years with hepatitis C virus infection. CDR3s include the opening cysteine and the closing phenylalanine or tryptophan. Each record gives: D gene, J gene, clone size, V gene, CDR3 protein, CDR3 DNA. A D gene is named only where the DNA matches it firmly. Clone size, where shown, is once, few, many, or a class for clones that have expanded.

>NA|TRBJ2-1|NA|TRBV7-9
CASSLESNEQFF
TGTGCCAGCAGCTTAGAGAGTAATGAGCAGTTCTTC
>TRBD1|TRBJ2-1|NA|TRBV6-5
CASSSTGNEQFF
TGTGCCAGCAGTTCGACAGGGAATGAGCAGTTCTTC
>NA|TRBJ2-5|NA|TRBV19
CASSMILAAQETQYF
TGTGCCAGTAGTATGATACTAGCCGCCCAAGAGACCCAGTACTTC
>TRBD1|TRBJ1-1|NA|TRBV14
CASSVHPGTVLMNTEAFF
TGTGCCAGCAGCGTCCACCCCGGGACAGTTCTCATGAACACTGAAGCTTTCTTT
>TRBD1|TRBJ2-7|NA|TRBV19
CASSIGTGYSYEQYF
TGTGCCAGTAGTATCGGGACAGGCTACTCCTACGAGCAGTACTTC
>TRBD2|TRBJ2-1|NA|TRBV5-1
CASRAGDYNEQFF
TGCGCCAGCAGGGCGGGGGACTACAATGAGCAGTTCTTC
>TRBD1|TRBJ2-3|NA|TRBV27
CASSLTGDATQYF
TGTGCCAGCAGCCTAACAGGGGATGCTACGCAGTATTTT
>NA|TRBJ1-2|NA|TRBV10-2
CASRDPDSYGYTF
TGCGCCAGCAGAGACCCCGACAGCTATGGCTACACCTTC
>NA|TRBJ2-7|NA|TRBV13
CASSTAGLSYEQYF
TGTGCCAGCAGCACGGCGGGGCTCTCCTACGAGCAGTACTTC
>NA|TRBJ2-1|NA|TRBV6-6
CASSYSVGEIYNEQFF
TGTGCCAGCAGTTACTCGGTCGGGGAGATTTACAATGAGCAGTTCTTC
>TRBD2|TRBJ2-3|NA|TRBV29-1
CSVGTGDYTDTQYF
TGCAGCGTCGGGACTGGGGACTACACAGATACGCAGTATTTT
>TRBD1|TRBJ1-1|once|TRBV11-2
CASSTQRTGEPEAFF
TGTGCCAGCAGCACTCAAAGGACAGGGGAGCCTGAAGCTTTCTTT
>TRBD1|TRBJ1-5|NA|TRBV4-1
CASSQDGDRVYGQPQHF
TGCGCCAGCAGCCAAGATGGGGACAGGGTTTACGGTCAGCCCCAGCATTTT
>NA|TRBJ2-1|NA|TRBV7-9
CASSVTGTGPYNEQFF
TGTGCCAGCAGCGTAACCGGGACTGGACCCTACAATGAGCAGTTCTTC
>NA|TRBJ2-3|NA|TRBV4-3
CASSQDNTADTQYF
TGCGCCAGCAGCCAAGATAATACTGCAGATACGCAGTATTTT
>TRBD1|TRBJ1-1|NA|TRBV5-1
CASSLGAGGGTEAFF
TGCGCCAGCAGCTTGGGGGCAGGGGGAGGCACTGAAGCTTTCTTT
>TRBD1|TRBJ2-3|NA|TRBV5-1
CASSLRDRGTDTQYF
TGCGCCAGCAGCTTGAGGGACAGGGGCACAGATACGCAGTATTTT
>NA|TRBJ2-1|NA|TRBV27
CASSPRILASYNEQFF
TGTGCCAGCAGTCCGAGGATACTAGCCTCCTACAATGAGCAGTTCTTC
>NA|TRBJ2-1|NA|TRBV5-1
CASSSLGGGLDNEQFF
TGCGCCAGCAGTTCCTTAGGGGGGGGCCTAGACAATGAGCAGTTCTTC
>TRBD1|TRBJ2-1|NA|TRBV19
CASSMGGQGHEQFF
TGTGCCAGTAGTATGGGTGGACAGGGCCATGAGCAGTTCTTC
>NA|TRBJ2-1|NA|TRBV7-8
CASSLYAASNNNEQFF
TGTGCCAGCAGCTTGTATGCAGCGAGCAATAACAATGAGCAGTTCTTC
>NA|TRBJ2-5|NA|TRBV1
CTSSQESETSGSETQYF
TGCACCAGCAGCCAAGAGAGCGAGACTAGCGGGAGCGAGACCCAGTACTTC
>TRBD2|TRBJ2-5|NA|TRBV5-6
CASSGGGTSGSLYQETQYF
TGTGCCAGCAGCGGGGGGGGGACTAGCGGGAGCCTTTACCAAGAGACCCAGTACTTC
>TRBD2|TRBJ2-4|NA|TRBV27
CASSLFAGANIQYF
TGTGCCAGCAGTTTATTCGCGGGAGCAAACATTCAGTACTTC
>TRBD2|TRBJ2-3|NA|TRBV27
CASSTLSGVGDTQYF
TGTGCCAGCAGTACCTTGAGCGGGGTGGGAGATACGCAGTATTTT
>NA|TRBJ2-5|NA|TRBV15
CATSRVVKGVETQYF
TGTGCCACCAGCAGAGTGGTAAAGGGGGTGGAGACCCAGTACTTC
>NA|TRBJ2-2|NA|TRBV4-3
CASSQDIGLNTGELFF
TGCGCCAGCAGCCAAGATATCGGGTTGAACACCGGGGAGCTGTTTTTT
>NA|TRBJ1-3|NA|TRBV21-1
CASSKKTWASGNTIYF
NA
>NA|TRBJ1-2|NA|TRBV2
CASSDWDLDGRDGYTF
TGTGCCAGCAGTGACTGGGACCTCGACGGGAGAGATGGCTACACCTTC
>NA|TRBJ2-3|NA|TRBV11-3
CASSSGEAPDTQYF
TGTGCCAGCAGCTCGGGGGAGGCCCCAGATACGCAGTATTTT
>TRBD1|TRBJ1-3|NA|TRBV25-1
CASKTGKIGGSGNTIYF
TGTGCCAGCAAGACAGGGAAAATTGGGGGCTCTGGAAACACCATATATTTT
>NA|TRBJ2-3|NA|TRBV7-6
CASSRYGGTDTQYF
TGTGCCAGCAGCAGGTACGGGGGCACAGATACGCAGTATTTT
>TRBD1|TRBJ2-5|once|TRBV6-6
CASSYGTGGRETQYF
TGTGCCAGCAGTTACGGGACAGGGGGCAGGGAGACCCAGTACTTC
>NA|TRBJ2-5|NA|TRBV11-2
CASSPAGSQETQYF
TGTGCCAGCAGCCCGGCGGGCAGTCAAGAGACCCAGTACTTC
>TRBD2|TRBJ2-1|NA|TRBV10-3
CAISEEVAGMWDEQFF
TGTGCCATCAGTGAGGAAGTAGCGGGGATGTGGGATGAGCAGTTCTTC
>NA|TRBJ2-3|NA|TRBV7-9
CASSLAQGSADTQYF
TGTGCCAGCAGCTTAGCTCAGGGTTCGGCAGATACGCAGTATTTT
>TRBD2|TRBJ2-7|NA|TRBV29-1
CSVEGTSGSFDTYEQYF
TGCAGCGTTGAGGGGACTAGCGGGAGTTTCGATACCTACGAGCAGTACTTC
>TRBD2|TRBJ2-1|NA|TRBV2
CASSERRGSYNEQFF
TGTGCCAGCAGTGAAAGGCGGGGGTCCTACAATGAGCAGTTCTTC
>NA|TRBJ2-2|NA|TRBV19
CASSIQSTNTGELFF
TGTGCCAGTAGTATACAGTCCACGAACACCGGGGAGCTGTTTTTT
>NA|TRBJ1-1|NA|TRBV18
CASSPPMGGTEAFF
TGTGCCAGCTCACCACCGATGGGAGGCACTGAAGCTTTCTTT
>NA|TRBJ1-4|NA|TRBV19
CASSQGIATNEKLFF
TGTGCCAGTAGTCAGGGGATTGCAACTAATGAAAAACTGTTTTTT
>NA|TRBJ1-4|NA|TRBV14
CASSQDHWEKLFF
TGTGCCAGCAGCCAAGATCACTGGGAAAAACTGTTTTTT
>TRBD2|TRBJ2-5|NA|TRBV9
CASGAGTSGRETQYF
TGTGCCAGCGGGGCAGGGACTAGCGGGAGGGAGACCCAGTACTTC
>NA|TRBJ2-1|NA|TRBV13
CASSLNGHGTQFF
TGTGCCAGCAGCTTAAACGGTCACGGGACACAGTTCTTC
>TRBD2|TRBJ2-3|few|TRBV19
CASSFLAGGPDTQYF
TGTGCCAGTAGCTTCCTGGCGGGGGGCCCAGATACGCAGTATTTT
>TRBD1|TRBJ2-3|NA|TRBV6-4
CASRATGGTDTQYF
TGTGCCAGCAGGGCGACAGGGGGCACAGATACGCAGTATTTT
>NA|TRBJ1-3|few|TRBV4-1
CASSQVDRPGNTIYF
TGCGCCAGCAGCCAGGTGGACAGACCCGGAAACACCATATATTTT
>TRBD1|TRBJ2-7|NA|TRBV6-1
CASSSDREGHEQYF
TGTGCCAGCAGTTCTGACAGGGAAGGACACGAGCAGTACTTC
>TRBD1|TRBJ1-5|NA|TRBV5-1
CASSATGGNQPQHF
TGCGCCAGCAGCGCTACAGGGGGCAATCAGCCCCAGCATTTT
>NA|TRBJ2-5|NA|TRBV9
CASSAFLGGLETQYF
TGTGCCAGCAGCGCCTTTTTGGGAGGTCTGGAGACCCAGTACTTC
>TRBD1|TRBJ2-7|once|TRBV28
CASSSSRQGPFYEQYF
TGTGCCAGCAGTTCCTCTCGACAGGGGCCCTTCTACGAGCAGTACTTC
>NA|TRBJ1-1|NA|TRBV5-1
CASSLRGANTDGAFF
TGCGCCAGCAGCTTGAGGGGCGCCAACACTGACGGAGCTTTCTTT
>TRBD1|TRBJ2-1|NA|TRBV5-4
CASSSRDRVDEQFF
TGTGCCAGCAGCTCGCGGGACAGGGTGGATGAGCAGTTCTTC
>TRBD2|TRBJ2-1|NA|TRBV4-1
CASSHPGLAGGLSYNEQFF
TGCGCCAGCAGCCATCCGGGACTAGCGGGGGGCCTATCCTACAATGAGCAGTTCTTC